A single sample is the source of the 21 T cell receptor beta chains below, sequenced in a study of blood T cell repertoires in COVID-19. TCRdb's copy holds only in-frame clones and misses some; the assay was immunoSEQ multiplex PCR. The profile shows approximately 200,000 clones, around nine tenths of them singletons. The sequenced sample was peripheral blood. These receptors were taken from a man aged 55-75 years who had recovered from COVID-19.

The chain uses TRBV19 and TRBJ2-5; D might be TRBD2 (8 bases). The germline CDR1 and CDR2 sequences are LNHDA and SQIVND (reference sequence). The CDR3 totals 15 residues. V lost 11 bases and J lost 5, with 24 bases in between. CDR3: CASGAGGSSGETQYF. The DNA of the CDR3 is TGTGCCTCAGGGGCAGGGGGGTCTAGCGGGGAGACCCAGTACTTC.

V gene TRBV30 combines with J gene TRBJ1-2; D is undetermined. The CDR3 consists of 11 residues. Germline CDR1 and CDR2: GTSNPN and SVGIG (reference sequence). V dropped 4 bases and J dropped 5 bases, with 8 bases sitting between them. The CDR3 DNA reads TGTGCCTGGACCCCTAGTTATGGCTACACCTTC. This encodes CAWTPSYGYTF. Using reference TRBV30 and TRBJ1-2 for the parts outside the CDR3, the full variable domain is SQTIHQWPATLVQPVGSPLSLECTVEGTSNPNLYWYRQAAGRGLQLLFYSVGIGQISSEVPQNLSASRPQDRQFILSSKKLLLSDSGFYLCAWTPSYGYTFGSGTRLTVV.

This chain connects TRBV30 to TRBJ2-3, with D possibly matching TRBD1 (5 bases). The V gene's germline CDR1 is GTSNPN and CDR2 SVGIG (reference sequence). V lost 2 bases and J lost 4, with 10 bases in between. This CDR3 comprises 13 residues. In DNA form, the CDR3 reads TGTGCCTGGAGTTCCAGGGTTCCAGATACGCAGTATTTT. Translated, it gives CAWSSRVPDTQYF.

The V and J genes are TRBV7-9 and TRBJ1-2; tentatively, D is TRBD1 (6 bases). Germline CDR1 reads SEHNR; CDR2 reads FQNEAQ (reference sequence). Trimming pared 5 bases from V and 8 bases from J, leaving 15 bases between. This CDR3 contains 13 residues. The CDR3 DNA sequence: TGTGCCAGCAGCCGCGGACAGTATTTAGGCTACACCTTC. This codes for CASSRGQYLGYTF. The variable domain in full, completed from reference TRBV7-9 and TRBJ1-2, reads DTGVSQNPRHKITKRGQNVTFRCDPISEHNRLYWYRQTLGQGPEFLTYFQNEAQLEKSRLLSDRFSAERPKGSFSTLEIQRTEQGDSAMYLCASSRGQYLGYTFGSGTRLTVV.

The rearrangement joins TRBV19 to TRBJ2-7; weak D call: TRBD2 (6 bases). Trimming took off 5 bases at V and 4 bases at J, with 18 bases between the two ends. Germline lookup yields CDR1 LNHDA and CDR2 SQIVND (reference sequence). The CDR3 extends over 15 amino acids. CDR3 residues: CASSLGGGTVYEQYF. CDR3 nucleotide sequence: TGTGCCAGTAGTTTGGGTGGGGGGACTGTTTACGAGCAGTACTTC.

The V gene is TRBV15, the J gene TRBJ2-5, with TRBD1 matching 10 bases. Germline V lookup: CDR1 LNHNV, CDR2 YYDKDF (reference sequence). This CDR3 contains 15 residues. V lost 4 bases to trimming and J lost 5 bases; unmatched junction nucleotides: 7. The CDR3 protein is CATSNRQGAGETQYF. DNA of the CDR3: TGTGCCACCAGCAACCGACAGGGGGCGGGGGAGACCCAGTACTTC.

The chain combines TRBV5-1 with TRBJ1-6; 8 nucleotides agree with TRBD1. There are 16 residues in the CDR3. Germline CDR1 and CDR2: SGHRS and YFSETQ. V gave up 6 bases and J gave up 7 bases; unmatched junction bases: 12. The CDR3 DNA reads as TGCGCCAGCAACGCCGGACAGGGCCGTGGGAATTCACCCCTCCACTTT. Translating it yields CASNAGQGRGNSPLHF.

V usage is TRBV28 and J usage is TRBJ1-4, with 7 nucleotides matching TRBD1. The germline gives CDR1 MDHEN, CDR2 SYDVKM. This CDR3 has 12 residues. V shed 6 bases and J 8 bases; nucleotides not matched to a gene: 3. CDR3 loop: CASRQGGEKLFF. DNA of the CDR3: TGTGCCAGCAGGCAGGGGGGCGAAAAACTGTTTTTT.

The genes are TRBV6-2 or TRBV6-3 and TRBJ1-5; D remains unclear. The CDR3 extends over 14 amino acids. Germline CDR1 reads MNHEY; CDR2 reads SVGEGT. V dropped 5 bases and J dropped 0 bases, with 8 bases sitting between them. The CDR3 coding sequence is TGTGCCAGCAGTCAACAGAATAGCAATCAGCCCCAGCATTTT. Protein: CASSQQNSNQPQHF.

The count of this clone is one. This chain links TRBV5-5 with TRBJ2-2; D unresolved. Germline V lookup: CDR1 SGHKS, CDR2 YYEKEE (reference sequence). The CDR3 is 15 amino acids. V was cut by 0 bases and J by 1 base, with 7 bases left in between. CDR3 amino acids: CASSLVTQNTGELFF. In DNA form, the CDR3 reads TGTGCCAGCAGCTTGGTGACTCAGAACACCGGGGAGCTGTTTTTT.

The chain links TRBV6-2 or TRBV6-3 to TRBJ2-6; TRBD1 matches at 7 bases. CDR1 is MNHEY and CDR2 is SVGEGT in the germline V gene. The ends lost 2 bases at V and 4 bases at J; junction bases unmatched: 5. CDR3 length: 16 residues. The CDR3 here is CASSYAQGLGANVLTF. Written as DNA, the CDR3 is TGTGCCAGCAGTTACGCACAGGGGCTAGGGGCCAACGTCCTGACTTTC.

This clone was picked up a small number of times. The genes are TRBV9 and TRBJ1-1; perhaps TRBD1 as D (6 bases). The ends were cut back, 4 bases at V and 8 bases at J, with 21 bases in the middle. Germline assignment: CDR1 SGDLS and CDR2 YYNGEE. The CDR3 is made up of 15 amino acids. Here the CDR3 reads CASSSLVTGSTEAFF. DNA for the CDR3: TGTGCCAGCAGCAGCCTCGTTACAGGGTCGACCGAAGCTTTCTTT. Drawing the rest from reference TRBV9 and TRBJ1-1, the complete variable domain is DSGVTQTPKHLITATGQRVTLRCSPRSGDLSVYWYQQSLDQGLQFLIQYYNGEERAKGNILERFSAQQFPDLHSELNLSSLELGDSALYFCASSSLVTGSTEAFFGQGTRLTVV.

The chain recombines TRBV4-2 with TRBJ2-1; 11 positions match TRBD1. The V gene's germline CDR1 is LGHNA and CDR2 YNFKEQ. After removal of 5 bases from V and 1 base from J, the junction contained 13 bases not matched to a gene. This CDR3 comprises 19 residues. CDR3 sequence reads: CASSDPGQGVVGSYNEQFF. Here the CDR3 DNA reads TGTGCCAGCAGCGATCCGGGACAGGGGGTCGTTGGGTCCTACAATGAGCAGTTCTTC.

V is TRBV5-1 and J is TRBJ1-5; a weak D match, TRBD1 (5 bases). Trimming cost V 0 bases and J 9 bases, with 16 bases left between them. The CDR3 extends over 15 amino acids. The germline gives CDR1 SGHRS, CDR2 YFSETQ. CDR3 sequence (DNA): TGCGCCAGCAGCTTGGGAACCGACAGTTCAGGGCCCCAGCATTTT. Translated: CASSLGTDSSGPQHF.

CDR3 coding DNA: TGCGCCAGCAGTGAGGGCAGGAATTCACCCCTCCACTTT. It yields the protein CASSEGRNSPLHF. V and J are TRBV10-2 and TRBJ1-6; D unclear. Trimming pared 2 bases from V and 7 bases from J, leaving 6 bases between. Germline loops: CDR1 WSHSY, CDR2 SAAADI. The CDR3 consists of 13 residues.

This clone was counted only a few times. V gene TRBV6-2 or TRBV6-3 combines with J gene TRBJ1-5; D not resolved. This CDR3 is 13 amino acids long. V was trimmed by 4 bases and J by 6 bases, leaving 10 bases between them. Germline CDR1 is MNHEY and CDR2 is SVGEGT. This CDR3 reads CASSSRTAQPQHF. The CDR3 nucleotides read TGTGCCAGCAGTTCCCGGACTGCTCAGCCCCAGCATTTT.

This clone was recorded a few times. This chain connects TRBV7-2 to TRBJ2-4, with TRBD2 matching 12 bases. Germline lookup yields CDR1 SGHTA and CDR2 FQGNSA. The CDR3 is made up of 18 amino acids. Losses at the gene ends were 2 bases for V and 0 bases for J; bases not matched to a gene: 5. This chain's CDR3 is CASSLRTSGDLAKNIQYF. For the CDR3, the DNA is TGTGCCAGCAGCTTAAGGACTAGCGGGGATCTAGCCAAAAACATTCAGTACTTC.

This clone has only one observation. This chain links TRBV4-1 with TRBJ2-5; the D is unclear. Trimming took off 0 bases at V and 2 bases at J, with 10 bases between the two ends. The CDR3 runs 15 residues. Germline V gene sequence: CDR1 MGHRA, CDR2 YSYEKL. The CDR3 loop is CASSQDVTGQETQYF. The CDR3 DNA follows: TGCGCCAGCAGCCAAGATGTGACTGGACAAGAGACCCAGTACTTC.

The chain has TRBV10-3 and TRBJ2-3, with 8 bases matching TRBD1. Germline V lookup: CDR1 ENHRY, CDR2 SYGVKD. This CDR3 is built from 14 residues. Germline trimming cut 11 bases from V and 4 bases from J; bases unmatched to any gene: 11. The CDR3 region is CAGSRGLPADTQYF. Here the CDR3 DNA reads TGTGCCGGGAGCAGGGGGCTACCGGCAGATACGCAGTATTTT.

The J gene is TRBJ2-7, the V gene TRBV29-1, with no clear D. Between the trimmed V and J ends, which lost 4 bases and 1 base, there was a span of 5 bases. The length of the CDR3 is 11 residues. Germline V gene lookup returns CDR1 SQVTM and CDR2 ANQGSEA. CDR3 residues: CSVVSSYEQYF. In DNA, the CDR3 is TGCAGCGTTGTCAGTTCCTACGAGCAGTACTTC.

This clone was counted only a few times. The chain employs TRBV29-1 and TRBJ1-2; 9 nucleotides agree with TRBD1. Germline lookup yields CDR1 SQVTM and CDR2 ANQGSEA. This CDR3 is built from 14 residues. V shed 4 bases, J shed 2 bases, and the junction held 5 bases outside the gene matches. CDR3 loop: CSVAVGTGNYGYTF. The CDR3 nucleotides are TGCAGCGTTGCAGTAGGGACAGGGAACTATGGCTACACCTTC. Combining the CDR3 with reference TRBV29-1 and TRBJ1-2 gives the whole variable domain SAVISQKPSRDICQRGTSLTIQCQVDSQVTMMFWYRQQPGQSLTLIATANQGSEATYESGFVIDKFPISRPNLTFSTLTVSNMSPEDSSIYLCSVAVGTGNYGYTFGSGTRLTVV.